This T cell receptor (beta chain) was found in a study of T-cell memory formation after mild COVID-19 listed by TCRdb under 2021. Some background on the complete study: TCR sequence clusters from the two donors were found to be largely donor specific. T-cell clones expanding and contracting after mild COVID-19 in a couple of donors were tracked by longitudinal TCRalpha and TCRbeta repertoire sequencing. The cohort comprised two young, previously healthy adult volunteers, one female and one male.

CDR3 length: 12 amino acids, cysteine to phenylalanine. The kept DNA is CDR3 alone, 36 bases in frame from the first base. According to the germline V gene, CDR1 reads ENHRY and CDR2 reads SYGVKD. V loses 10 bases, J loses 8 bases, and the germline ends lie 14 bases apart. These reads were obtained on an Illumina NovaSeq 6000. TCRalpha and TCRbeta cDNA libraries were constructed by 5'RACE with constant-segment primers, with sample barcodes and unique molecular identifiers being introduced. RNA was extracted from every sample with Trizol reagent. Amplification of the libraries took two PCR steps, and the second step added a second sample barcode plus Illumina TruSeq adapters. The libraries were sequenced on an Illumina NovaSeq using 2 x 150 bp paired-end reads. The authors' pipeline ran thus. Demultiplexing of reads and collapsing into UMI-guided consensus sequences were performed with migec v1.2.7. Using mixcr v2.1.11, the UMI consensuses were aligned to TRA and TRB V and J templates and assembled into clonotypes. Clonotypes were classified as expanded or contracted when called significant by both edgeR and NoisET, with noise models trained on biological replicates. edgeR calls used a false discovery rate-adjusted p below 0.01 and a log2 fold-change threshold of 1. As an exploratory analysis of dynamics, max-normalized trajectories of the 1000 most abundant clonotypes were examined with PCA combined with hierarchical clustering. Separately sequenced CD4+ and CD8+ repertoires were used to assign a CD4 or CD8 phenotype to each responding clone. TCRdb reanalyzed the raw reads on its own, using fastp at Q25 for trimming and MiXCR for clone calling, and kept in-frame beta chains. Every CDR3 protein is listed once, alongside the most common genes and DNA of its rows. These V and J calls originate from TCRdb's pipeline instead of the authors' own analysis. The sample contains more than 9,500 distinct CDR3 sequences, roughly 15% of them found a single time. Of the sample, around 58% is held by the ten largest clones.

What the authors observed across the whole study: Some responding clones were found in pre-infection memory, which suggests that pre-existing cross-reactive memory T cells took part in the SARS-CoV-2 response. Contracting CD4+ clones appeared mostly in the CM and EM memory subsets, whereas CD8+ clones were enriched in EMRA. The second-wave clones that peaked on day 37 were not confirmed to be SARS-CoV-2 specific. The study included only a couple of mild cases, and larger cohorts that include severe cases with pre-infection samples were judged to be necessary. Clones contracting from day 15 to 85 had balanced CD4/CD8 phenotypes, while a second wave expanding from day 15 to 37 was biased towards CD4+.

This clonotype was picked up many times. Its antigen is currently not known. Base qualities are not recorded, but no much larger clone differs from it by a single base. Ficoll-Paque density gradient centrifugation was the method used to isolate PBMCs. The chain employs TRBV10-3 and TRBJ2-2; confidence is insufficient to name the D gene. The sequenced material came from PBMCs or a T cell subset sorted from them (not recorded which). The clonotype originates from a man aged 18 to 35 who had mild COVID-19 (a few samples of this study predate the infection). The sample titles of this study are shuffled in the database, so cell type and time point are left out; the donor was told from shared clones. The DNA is TGTGCCAGTTACGGGCCGTCGGGGGAGCTGTTTTTT. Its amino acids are CASYGPSGELFF.